These 32 T cell receptor beta chains were all obtained from the same sample, sequenced in a study of post-analysis software for immune sequencing data. Carried by the TCR beta cDNA libraries were unique molecular identifiers. TCRdb re-called the PCR reads with MiXCR, one entry per CDR3 protein. The table shows approximately 400,000 distinct CDR3 sequences, with roughly 35% occurring only once. Study findings and constraints: Compared with controls, patients had more of roughly five TRBV segments, including TRBV5-6, TRBV5-1 and TRBV20-1.

These receptors have no identified antigens. The sample comprised blood. These receptors all come from a girl between 5 and 17 years old with multiple sclerosis.

The J gene is TRBJ2-7, the V gene TRBV7-9; D is perhaps TRBD2 (6 bases). The germline V and J ends were trimmed by 3 bases and 4 bases, with 13 bases remaining between them. The CDR3 is made up of 14 amino acids. Germline lookup yields CDR1 SEHNR and CDR2 FQNEAQ (reference sequence). Here the CDR3 reads CASSLTRAPYEQYF. The CDR3 DNA sequence: TGTGCCAGCAGCTTGACTAGAGCCCCTTACGAGCAGTACTTC.

This chain joins TRBV5-1 and TRBJ2-2; 7 nucleotides match TRBD2. V shed 3 bases and J 8 bases; nucleotides not matched to a gene: 10. The CDR3 length is 15 residues. In germline, CDR1 is SGHRS, CDR2 YFSETQ. CDR3 coding DNA: TGCGCCAGCAGCTGGGGGTCAAGCGGGGAAGGGGAGCTGTTTTTT. Protein product: CASSWGSSGEGELFF.

This clonotype was seen more than once but under ten times. The chain recombines TRBV4-1 with TRBJ2-5, with no clear D. In germline, CDR1 is MGHRA, CDR2 YSYEKL. This CDR3 comprises 14 residues. V was clipped by 0 bases and J by 2 bases, with 7 bases between them. The CDR3 nucleotides read TGCGCCAGCAGCCAAGATACCAGACAAGAGACCCAGTACTTC. Its protein is CASSQDTRQETQYF.

This clonotype turned up a few times. V and J are TRBV5-1 and TRBJ2-5; D not certain. Trimming stripped 4 bases from V and 5 bases from J, with 15 bases between. Looked up from germline, CDR1 is SGHRS and CDR2 is YFSETQ. CDR3 length equals 14 residues. CDR3 DNA: TGCGCCAGCAGCCTGCAGGTCCCCGGGGAGACCCAGTACTTC. Its translation is CASSLQVPGETQYF.

Details on this clonotype: The junction differs from germline at one of its ends, possibly a read error. This chain uses TRBV9 with TRBJ1-3, with D possibly TRBD1 on 5 matching bases. This CDR3 is 16 amino acids long. From germline, CDR1 is SGDLS and CDR2 YYNGEE. The CDR3 DNA reads TGTGCCAGCAGCGTATTCGGGGCTAGCTCTGGAAGCACCATATATTTT. Protein product: CASSVFGASSGSTIYF.

This clonotype was picked up many times. The chain has TRBV29-1 and TRBJ2-7; D gene uncertain. The germline CDR1 and CDR2 sequences are SQVTM and ANQGSEA. CDR3 length: 12 amino acids. V lost 4 bases and J lost 7, with 14 bases in between. The CDR3 DNA sequence: TGCAGCGTTGTGACACCTTTCTGGGAGCAGTACTTC. This codes for CSVVTPFWEQYF.

This rearrangement joins TRBV3-1 to TRBJ2-1; 8 bases are shared with TRBD1. From germline, CDR1 is LGHDT and CDR2 YNNKEL (reference sequence). The length of the CDR3 is 14 residues. Trimming at V came to 4 bases and at J to 9 bases, leaving 8 bases not matched to a gene. The CDR3 is CASSPGQVGTEQFF. CDR3 bases: TGTGCCAGCAGCCCGGGACAGGTCGGAACTGAGCAGTTCTTC.

This clonotype was seen more than once but under ten times. The CDR3 region is CASSLTLGTAEGEKLFF. The DNA for the CDR3 is TGTGCCAGCAGTTTAACTCTCGGGACGGCGGAGGGTGAAAAACTGTTTTTT. This rearrangement joins TRBV12-3 or TRBV12-4 to TRBJ1-4, with a possible D match to TRBD1 (5 bases). Trimming took 2 bases from V and 7 from J, leaving 20 bases between them. The CDR3 has 17 amino acids.

This clonotype has a handful of counts. The chain has TRBV20-1 and TRBJ2-7; perhaps TRBD1 as D (6 bases). The CDR3 spans 15 residues. The V and J ends lost 0 bases and 2 bases respectively, with 14 bases between them. Germline V gene sequence: CDR1 DFQATT, CDR2 SNEGSKA (reference sequence). The CDR3 here is CSARDGQGKAYEQYF. CDR3 DNA: TGCAGTGCTAGAGATGGGCAGGGGAAAGCCTACGAGCAGTACTTC.

The gene calls are TRBV5-1 and TRBJ1-6; D is possibly TRBD1 (6 bases). V shed 4 bases and J shed 10 bases, with 12 bases lying between them. Germline CDR1 reads SGHRS; CDR2 reads YFSETQ. The CDR3 is 13 residues long. CDR3 amino acids: CASSVWTDSPLHF. In DNA form, the CDR3 reads TGCGCCAGCAGCGTGTGGACAGACTCACCCCTCCACTTT.

This clonotype showed up just a few times. The J gene is TRBJ1-2, the V gene TRBV6-6, with 8 bases fitting TRBD1. CDR1 MNHNY and CDR2 SVGAGI come from the germline V gene (reference sequence). V dropped 6 bases and J dropped 6; count of bases not matched to a gene: 6. This CDR3 contains 13 residues. CDR3 nucleotide sequence: TGTGCCAGCAGGGGACAGGATACGCATGGCTACACCTTC. Encoded protein: CASRGQDTHGYTF.

The gene calls are TRBV6-2 or TRBV6-3 and TRBJ2-6, with 7 bases aligning to TRBD1. Germline V gene data show CDR1 as MNHEY and CDR2 as SVGEGT. Trimming took 5 bases from V and 0 from J; bases not matched to a gene: 7. The CDR3 is 17 amino acids. DNA for the CDR3: TGTGCCAGCAGTGGACAGGAGATCACCTCTGGGGCCAACGTCCTGACTTTC. It translates to CASSGQEITSGANVLTF.

The chain joins TRBV12-3 or TRBV12-4 to TRBJ1-5, with 7 bases lining up with TRBD1. Trimming removed 6 bases from V and 3 bases from J; junction bases left unmatched: 14. This CDR3 is 17 amino acids long. The CDR3 DNA reads as TGTGCCAGCAGGTCACAGGGGATCAGTACTCACAATCAGCCCCAGCATTTT. It translates to CASRSQGISTHNQPQHF.

This clonotype has more than one count but fewer than ten. The V gene is TRBV6-6, the J gene TRBJ2-7; TRBD1 might be the D (6 bases). The CDR3 length is 12 residues. Germline assignment: CDR1 MNHNY and CDR2 SVGAGI (reference sequence). Trimming removed 5 bases from V and 5 bases from J, with 10 bases in between. CDR3 DNA: TGTGCCAGCAGTGGCAGGGGCCACGAGCAGTACTTC. It translates to CASSGRGHEQYF.

This chain connects TRBV27 to TRBJ1-2; no clear D. V lost 3 bases to trimming and J lost 4 bases, with 9 bases between them. Germline CDR1 is MNHEY and CDR2 is SMNVEV (reference sequence). The CDR3 has 13 amino acids. Written as DNA, the CDR3 is TGTGCCAGCAGTTTGCAGGACTTCTATGGCTACACCTTC. This sequence encodes CASSLQDFYGYTF.

The CDR3 sequence is CASSFGFEGNIQYF. In DNA form, the CDR3 reads TGTGCCAGCAGCTTCGGCTTTGAGGGGAACATTCAGTACTTC. The chain employs TRBV11-2 and TRBJ2-4, with D perhaps assigned TRBD1 or TRBD2 (5 bases each). This CDR3 contains 14 residues. Trimming cost V 3 bases and J 7 bases, with 13 bases left between them. Germline V gene sequence: CDR1 SGHAT, CDR2 FQNNGV.

This clonotype was detected ten times or more. The J gene is TRBJ2-5, the V gene TRBV7-3; 10 bases are a match to TRBD2. This CDR3 has 15 amino acids. Germline CDR1 and CDR2: SGHTA and FQGTGA. Trimming cost V 3 bases and J 4 bases; bases outside gene matches: 5. This CDR3 is CASSFGAGGRETQYF. For the CDR3, the DNA is TGTGCCAGCAGCTTCGGAGCGGGGGGGCGAGAGACCCAGTACTTC.

The rearrangement links TRBV20-1 to TRBJ2-1, with 12 bases matching TRBD2. The CDR3 has 17 amino acids. V gave up 1 base and J gave up 8 bases; unmatched junction bases: 12. Germline V gives CDR1 DFQATT, CDR2 SNEGSKA (reference sequence). CDR3 amino acids: CSARANRGLAGGHEQFF. DNA for the CDR3: TGCAGTGCTAGAGCTAATAGGGGGCTAGCGGGGGGGCATGAGCAGTTCTTC.

This clonotype has more than one count but fewer than ten. The chain couples TRBV7-6 to TRBJ2-3; TRBD2 matches 7 bases. The CDR3 has 15 amino acids. With V trimmed by 1 base and J by 3 bases, 4 bases remained unmatched. The germline gives CDR1 SGHVS, CDR2 FNYEAQ. The CDR3 DNA reads as TGTGCCAGCAGCTTAGGCGGCGGGGGAACAGATACGCAGTATTTT. It yields the protein CASSLGGGGTDTQYF. Looking up the rest from reference TRBV7-6 and TRBJ2-3 gives the full variable domain: GAGVSQSPRYKVTKRGQDVALRCDPISGHVSLYWYRQALGQGPEFLTYFNYEAQQDKSGLPNDRFSAERPEGSISTLTIQRTEQRDSAMYRCASSLGGGGTDTQYFGPGTRLTVL.

In this sample, this clonotype turned up a few times. The chain is built from TRBV29-1 and TRBJ2-5; a weak D match, TRBD2 (5 bases). The CDR3 is made up of 13 amino acids. Germline V gene sequence: CDR1 SQVTM, CDR2 ANQGSEA. Trimming pared 6 bases from V and 5 bases from J, leaving 16 bases between. This chain's CDR3 is CSVRTLMGETQYF. The CDR3 DNA reads as TGCAGCGTCCGGACTCTAATGGGGGAGACCCAGTACTTC.

This clonotype was seen only once. The chain employs TRBV10-3 and TRBJ2-3; TRBD2 agrees at 11 bases. The length of the CDR3 is 14 residues. J gave up 6 bases and V 4 bases, and 3 bases lay outside the gene matches. Germline CDR1 is ENHRY and CDR2 is SYGVKD. The CDR3 loop is CAISASGGTDTQYF. DNA for the CDR3: TGTGCCATCAGTGCTAGCGGGGGGACGGATACGCAGTATTTT.

This clonotype appeared a few times. The gene calls are TRBV6-2 or TRBV6-3 and TRBJ2-1; TRBD2 is a possible D gene (6 bases). Trimming left V 2 bases short and J 10 bases short, with 21 bases between. Germline loops: CDR1 MNHEY, CDR2 SVGEGT. CDR3 size: 16 residues. The chain's CDR3 is CASSYEGSPLGGEQFF. The DNA of the CDR3 is TGTGCCAGCAGTTACGAGGGTAGTCCCCTCGGAGGGGAGCAGTTCTTC.

This clonotype has just a few counts. The genes are TRBV10-3 and TRBJ1-1; D is unresolved. CDR1 ENHRY and CDR2 SYGVKD come from the germline V gene. Trimming took 7 bases from V and 4 from J, leaving 13 bases between them. The CDR3 loop spans 13 amino acids. The CDR3 spells CAIKPGPGTEAFF. In DNA form, the CDR3 reads TGTGCCATCAAGCCCGGTCCGGGCACTGAAGCTTTCTTT.

The DNA for the CDR3 is TGTGCCAGCAGCTCCCCGGACAGGGGCGCCTACAATGAGCAGTTCTTC. Its translation: CASSSPDRGAYNEQFF. The chain joins TRBV7-2 to TRBJ2-1, with 9 nucleotides matching TRBD1. The junction had 6 bases not matched to a gene; V was cut back by 4 bases and J by 2 bases. CDR1 and CDR2 from the germline V gene are SGHTA and FQGNSA. The length of the CDR3 is 16 residues. The full variable domain, rest sourced from reference TRBV7-2 and TRBJ2-1, is GAGVSQSPSNKVTEKGKDVELRCDPISGHTALYWYRQSLGQGLEFLIYFQGNSAPDKSGLPSDRFSAERTGGSVSTLTIQRTQQEDSAVYLCASSSPDRGAYNEQFFGPGTRLTVL.

V and J are TRBV20-1 and TRBJ2-1, with 9 bases lining up with TRBD2. The ends lost 4 bases at V and 12 bases at J; junction bases unmatched: 16. Germline V gene sequence: CDR1 DFQATT, CDR2 SNEGSKA (reference sequence). This CDR3 region has 15 residues. CDR3 protein: CSAKRGEGATIPQFF. The CDR3 coding sequence is TGCAGTGCTAAGCGGGGGGAAGGGGCTACCATCCCGCAGTTCTTC.

The CDR3 DNA reads TGCAGTGCTAGGGGGGGGTACAGGAGCTCCTACGAGCAGTACTTC. It yields the protein CSARGGYRSSYEQYF. The V and J genes are TRBV20-1 and TRBJ2-7; 7 nucleotides match TRBD2. Losses at the gene ends were 3 bases for V and 0 bases for J; bases not matched to a gene: 8. Looked up from germline, CDR1 is DFQATT and CDR2 is SNEGSKA (reference sequence). This CDR3 contains 15 residues.

The chain combines TRBV20-1 with TRBJ1-3; possibly TRBD1 for D (6 bases). Looked up from germline, CDR1 is DFQATT and CDR2 is SNEGSKA (reference sequence). V dropped 4 bases and J dropped 0 bases, with 10 bases sitting between them. The CDR3 sequence is 14 residues long. CDR3 DNA: TGCAGTGCTAAGAGCAGGGGCTCTGGAAACACCATATATTTT. It specifies CSAKSRGSGNTIYF.

The chain recombines TRBV30 with TRBJ2-7; D is possibly TRBD1 or TRBD2 (6 bases each). This CDR3 has 11 residues. In germline, CDR1 is GTSNPN, CDR2 SVGIG (reference sequence). Trimming left V 5 bases short and J 7 bases short, with 12 bases between. The CDR3 bases are TGTGCCTGGTCGGGGGCCGGGGAGCAGTACTTC. It yields the protein CAWSGAGEQYF.

V usage is TRBV7-9 and J usage is TRBJ2-1; 8 positions agree with TRBD1. Germline V gives CDR1 SEHNR, CDR2 FQNEAQ (reference sequence). Trimming cost V 0 bases and J 7 bases; bases outside gene matches: 8. This CDR3 has 16 residues. CDR3 DNA sequence: TGTGCCAGCAGCTTAGCCAAGACAGGGGACCAAAATGAGCAGTTCTTC. Its protein is CASSLAKTGDQNEQFF.

This chain connects TRBV20-1 to TRBJ2-3, with a possible D match to TRBD2 (7 bases). V was shortened by 5 bases and J by 5 bases, with 14 bases between the two germline ends. Germline V gene data show CDR1 as DFQATT and CDR2 as SNEGSKA (reference sequence). The CDR3 is 13 amino acids. CDR3 sequence (DNA): TGCAGTGCTTTGGGGGGGCCCAAAGATACGCAGTATTTT. Residues: CSALGGPKDTQYF.

This clonotype was counted at least ten times. The chain uses TRBV29-1 and TRBJ2-5; D ambiguous. V was shortened by 0 bases and J by 5 bases, with 13 bases between the two germline ends. Germline V gene lookup returns CDR1 SQVTM and CDR2 ANQGSEA. The CDR3 spans 14 residues. CDR3 DNA: TGCAGCGTTGAAGATCTGGGCCCCGCGGAGACCCAGTACTTC. As protein: CSVEDLGPAETQYF.

This chain uses TRBV21-1 with TRBJ1-2. TRBV21-1 is a known pseudogene. The CDR3 runs to 14 residues. The CDR3 region is CASSTRGPSNGYTF. The DNA for the CDR3 is TGTGCCAGCAGCACCAGGGGGCCCTCCAACGGCTACACCTTC.